Below are 21 T cell receptor beta chains sequenced from a single sample in a study of blood T cell repertoires in COVID-19. Here immunoSEQ multiplex PCR was the method, and the copy in TCRdb shows in-frame clones only, minus some. The sample carries 310,000 or so clones, around 86% recorded once. Sequenced sample: peripheral blood. The receptors stem from a man in his fifties or sixties with active or convalescent COVID-19.

The chain links TRBV5-1 to TRBJ1-1, with 8 bases that match TRBD1. The CDR3 loop spans 13 amino acids. Germline assignment: CDR1 SGHRS and CDR2 YFSETQ. J gave up 9 bases and V 5 bases, and 9 bases lay outside the gene matches. The CDR3 DNA reads as TGCGCCAGCAGGGACAGGGAGGACCTAAAAGCTTTCTTT. Protein product: CASRDREDLKAFF.

V usage is TRBV27 and J usage is TRBJ2-1, with TRBD1 identical over 8 bases. CDR1 and CDR2 from the germline V gene are MNHEY and SMNVEV (reference sequence). There are 15 residues in the CDR3. V lost 6 bases to trimming and J lost 6 bases; unmatched junction nucleotides: 10. CDR3 DNA sequence: TGTGCCAGCAGCCTACGACAGGGGATAGGCAATGAGCAGTTCTTC. Its translation: CASSLRQGIGNEQFF.

This rearrangement joins TRBV19 to TRBJ2-7; 7 bases agree with TRBD2. J was trimmed by 0 bases and V by 6 bases; bases with no gene match: 17. The CDR3 length is 18 residues. Germline V CDR1 and CDR2: LNHDA, SQIVND (reference sequence). The CDR3 region is CASSPDGEGPVSSYEQYF. DNA for the CDR3: TGTGCCAGTAGCCCTGATGGGGAGGGGCCCGTGAGCTCCTACGAGCAGTACTTC.

J is TRBJ2-7 and V is TRBV2, with 8 bases that match TRBD1. There are 15 residues in the CDR3. V trimming: 1 base; J trimming: 4 bases; junction bases outside the gene matches: 6. Germline values: CDR1 SNHLY, CDR2 FYNNEI. CDR3 nucleotides: TGTGCCAGCAGTGAAGGCAGGGGGCGAATATACGAGCAGTACTTC. It yields the protein CASSEGRGRIYEQYF.

CDR3 sequence (DNA): TGTGCCAGCAGTATTACCGGGACTAGTGAGACCCAGTACTTC. It codes for CASSITGTSETQYF. V gene TRBV9 combines with J gene TRBJ2-5, with TRBD2 matching 8 bases. CDR1 and CDR2 (germline): SGDLS, YYNGEE. V shed 5 bases and J 5 bases; nucleotides not matched to a gene: 8. This CDR3 has 14 residues.

V is TRBV2 and J is TRBJ1-2, with TRBD1 matching over 8 bases. V shed 6 bases, J shed 5 bases, and the junction held 5 bases outside the gene matches. Looked up from germline, CDR1 is SNHLY and CDR2 is FYNNEI. The CDR3 extends over 13 amino acids. The CDR3 is CASRTTGVYGYTF. The CDR3, as DNA: TGTGCCAGCAGAACGACAGGGGTGTATGGCTACACCTTC.

This rearrangement joins TRBV5-6 to TRBJ1-5; D uncertain. Trimming took 4 bases from V and 6 from J, leaving 11 bases between them. The CDR3 is 13 amino acids. The V gene's germline CDR1 is SGHDT and CDR2 YYEEEE. The CDR3 is CASSAGEGQPQHF. The DNA of the CDR3 is TGTGCCAGCAGCGCGGGAGAAGGTCAGCCCCAGCATTTT.

This clone was seen only once. The rearrangement joins TRBV4-1 to TRBJ2-1; 7 bases are a match to TRBD2. Unmatched junction bases numbered 10, after V lost 1 base and J lost 10 bases. Germline V gene sequence: CDR1 MGHRA, CDR2 YSYEKL. The length of the CDR3 is 15 residues. The CDR3, as DNA: TGCGCCAGCAGCCAAGTTCCTAGCGGACCTGCGGAGCAGTTCTTC. Translated, it gives CASSQVPSGPAEQFF.

For the CDR3, the DNA is TGTGCCAGCAGCGTCCTGAGCTCCTACGAGCAGTACTTC. This gives the protein CASSVLSSYEQYF. This chain uses TRBV6-5 with TRBJ2-7, with D uncertain. This CDR3 contains 13 residues. The V and J ends lost 6 bases and 0 bases respectively, with 9 bases between them. Germline values: CDR1 MNHEY, CDR2 SVGAGI.

In this sample, this clone turned up a few times. This rearrangement joins TRBV10-3 to TRBJ1-6, with 9 positions matching TRBD1. Germline CDR1 and CDR2: ENHRY and SYGVKD. This CDR3 contains 16 residues. V dropped 6 bases and J dropped 7; count of bases not matched to a gene: 10. Here the CDR3 reads CAISNRGLEGNSPLHF. The CDR3 DNA sequence: TGTGCCATCAGCAACAGGGGGCTAGAGGGCAATTCACCCCTCCACTTT.

V usage is TRBV11-2 and J usage is TRBJ2-1, with 11 nucleotides matching TRBD1. The CDR3 is 15 amino acids. CDR1 is SGHAT and CDR2 is FQNNGV in the germline V gene. V lost 5 bases to trimming and J lost 4 bases; unmatched junction nucleotides: 4. CDR3 sequence reads: CASSRTGGIYNEQFF. In DNA, the CDR3 is TGTGCCAGCAGCCGGACAGGGGGCATATACAATGAGCAGTTCTTC.

The J gene is TRBJ1-5, the V gene TRBV7-5. TRBV7-5 is given as a pseudogene. CDR3 length equals 15 residues. DNA for the CDR3: TGTGCCAGAAGCTTAGATTGGAGGGGGGGCCAGCCCCAGCATTTT. Its protein is CARSLDWRGGQPQHF.

The CDR3 here is CASFTGLEAFF. In nucleotides, the CDR3 is TGTGCCAGCTTCACAGGGTTGGAGGCTTTCTTT. This chain connects TRBV28 to TRBJ1-1; D possibly corresponds to TRBD1 (6 bases). The V gene's germline CDR1 is MDHEN and CDR2 SYDVKM. Trimming took 8 bases from V and 11 from J, leaving 15 bases between them. The CDR3 spans 11 residues.

This clone was detected only once. The chain carries TRBV2 and TRBJ1-1; TRBD1 matches 7 bases. With V trimmed by 6 bases and J by 1 base, 8 bases remained unmatched. The CDR3 consists of 15 residues. Germline CDR1 is SNHLY and CDR2 is FYNNEI. The CDR3 region is CASRWDRTTNTEAFF. The CDR3 coding sequence is TGTGCCAGCAGGTGGGACAGAACTACGAACACTGAAGCTTTCTTT.

This chain links TRBV5-5 with TRBJ1-4; D is possibly TRBD1 (5 bases). The CDR3 spans 14 residues. Trimming pared 4 bases from V and 7 bases from J, leaving 14 bases between. Germline CDR1 and CDR2: SGHKS and YYEKEE (reference sequence). The CDR3 DNA reads as TGTGCCAGCAGCCTCGGGGGTAGGGGTGAAAAACTGTTTTTT. It specifies CASSLGGRGEKLFF.

The chain recombines TRBV25-1 with TRBJ2-3, with TRBD2 matching 9 bases. The CDR3 spans 13 residues. Germline CDR1 reads MGHDK; CDR2 reads SYGVNS. Germline trimming cut 6 bases from V and 6 bases from J; bases unmatched to any gene: 4. CDR3: CASRLAGVDTQYF. DNA for the CDR3: TGTGCCAGCAGATTAGCGGGAGTGGATACGCAGTATTTT.

The gene calls are TRBV19 and TRBJ1-6; 7 nucleotides agree with TRBD1. Losses at the gene ends were 5 bases for V and 7 bases for J; bases not matched to a gene: 2. Germline loops: CDR1 LNHDA, CDR2 SQIVND (reference sequence). The CDR3 is made up of 13 amino acids. The CDR3: CASSLQGNSPLHF. The CDR3 nucleotides are TGTGCCAGTAGTCTACAGGGGAATTCACCCCTCCACTTT.

V gene TRBV7-2 combines with J gene TRBJ2-7; TRBD1 matches at 7 bases. The V gene's germline CDR1 is SGHTA and CDR2 FQGNSA. V was pared by 6 bases and J by 6 bases, with 5 bases of the junction left unmatched. The CDR3 sequence is 12 residues long. As DNA, the CDR3 is TGTGCCAGCAGACGGGGACAGATCGAGCAGTACTTC. This sequence encodes CASRRGQIEQYF.

The chain is built from TRBV2 and TRBJ1-4; TRBD1 might be the D (6 bases). V was trimmed by 6 bases and J by 4 bases, leaving 9 bases between them. CDR1 and CDR2 from the germline V gene are SNHLY and FYNNEI. This CDR3 comprises 13 residues. This chain's CDR3 is CASSGQFNEKLFF. Written as DNA, the CDR3 is TGTGCCAGCAGCGGACAGTTTAATGAAAAACTGTTTTTT.

The chain links TRBV19 to TRBJ2-2, with 9 bases aligning to TRBD1. CDR1 LNHDA and CDR2 SQIVND come from the germline V gene (reference sequence). J lost 4 bases, V lost 5 bases, and 8 bases had no gene match. The CDR3 extends over 16 amino acids. CDR3 protein: CASSHGQGYATGELFF. CDR3 DNA sequence: TGTGCCAGTAGTCACGGACAGGGGTATGCCACCGGGGAGCTGTTTTTT.

The rearrangement links TRBV3-1 (or the pseudogene TRBV3-2) to TRBJ2-1; D may be TRBD2 (6 bases). V shed 3 bases and J shed 3 bases, with 12 bases lying between them. This CDR3 spans 15 amino acids. Germline CDR1 and CDR2: LGHDT and YNNKEL (reference sequence). The CDR3 DNA reads TGTGCCAGCAGCCAGACTAGAGGTAACTACAATGAGCAGTTCTTC. It specifies CASSQTRGNYNEQFF.